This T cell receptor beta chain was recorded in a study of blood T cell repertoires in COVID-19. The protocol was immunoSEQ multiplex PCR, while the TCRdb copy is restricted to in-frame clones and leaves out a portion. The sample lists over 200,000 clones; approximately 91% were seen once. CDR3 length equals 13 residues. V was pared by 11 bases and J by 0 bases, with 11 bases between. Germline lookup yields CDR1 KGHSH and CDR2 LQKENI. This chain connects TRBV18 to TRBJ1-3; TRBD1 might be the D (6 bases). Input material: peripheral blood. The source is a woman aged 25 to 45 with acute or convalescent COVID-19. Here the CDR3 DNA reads TGTGCCCTACAGGGAAGCTCTGGAAACACCATATATTTT. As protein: CALQGSSGNTIYF.